This TCR beta chain was recorded in a study of CD8+CD57+ T cells in acquired aplastic anemia. The V and J ends lost 5 bases and 6 bases respectively, with 11 bases between them. The CDR3 is made up of 11 amino acids. CDR1 and CDR2 from the germline V gene are DFQATT and SNEGSKA (reference sequence). There are many counts of this clonotype. It was patients with CD8+CD57+ cell expansion by flow cytometry who were chosen for sequencing. The TCR beta profiling, which covered VDJ combination and CDR3 sequence, was carried out using genomic DNA as the template. TCRdb analysed the reads with MiXCR anew, one entry per CDR3 protein. The sample has around 430,000 distinct CDR3 sequences; around 30% are singletons.

The sequenced sample was sorted CD4+, CD8+, or CD8+CD57+ T cells (not recorded which) from PBMCs. The clonotype originates from a human donor with aplastic anemia. The rearrangement uses TRBV20-1 and TRBJ2-7, with a weak D call TRBD1 (7 bases). The CDR3: CSAPQGGEQYF. The CDR3 DNA sequence: TGCAGTGCTCCTCAGGGGGGCGAGCAGTACTTC.